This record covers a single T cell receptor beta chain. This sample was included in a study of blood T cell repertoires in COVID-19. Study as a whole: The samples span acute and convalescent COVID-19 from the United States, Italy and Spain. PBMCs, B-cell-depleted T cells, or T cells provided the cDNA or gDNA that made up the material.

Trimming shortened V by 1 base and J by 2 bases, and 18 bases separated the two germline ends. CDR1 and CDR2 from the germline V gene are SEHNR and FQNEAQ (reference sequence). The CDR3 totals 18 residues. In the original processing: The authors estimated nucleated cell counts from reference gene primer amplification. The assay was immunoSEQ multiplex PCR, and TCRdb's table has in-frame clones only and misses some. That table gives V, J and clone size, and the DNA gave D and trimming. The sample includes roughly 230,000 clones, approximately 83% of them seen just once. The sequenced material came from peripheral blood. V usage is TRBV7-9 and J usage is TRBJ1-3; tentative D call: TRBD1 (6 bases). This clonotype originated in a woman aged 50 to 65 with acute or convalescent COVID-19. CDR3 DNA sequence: TGTGCCAGCAGCTTAGTGACAGGAACGGGGTCGGCTGGAAACACCATATATTTT. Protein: CASSLVTGTGSAGNTIYF.